Below, 21 T cell receptor beta chains from the same sample are listed, as sequenced in a study of blood T cell repertoires in COVID-19. TCRdb's copy holds only in-frame clones and misses some; the assay was immunoSEQ multiplex PCR. The table includes tens of thousands of clones, 92% detected once. Sample: peripheral blood. The receptors were gathered from a human donor in a cohort sampled during active COVID-19.

The CDR3 region is CATSNGPKNIQYF. In DNA, the CDR3 is TGTGCCACCAGCAACGGTCCCAAAAACATTCAGTACTTC. The chain has TRBV15 and TRBJ2-4, with D hard to call. V was shortened by 4 bases and J by 2 bases, with 6 bases between the two germline ends. This CDR3 is built from 13 residues. CDR1 and CDR2 from the germline V gene are LNHNV and YYDKDF (reference sequence).

The CDR3 nucleotides are TGTGCCAGCAGTGGAGGCGGGTTATCGATCTACTACGAGCAGTACTTC. Translated: CASSGGGLSIYYEQYF. This chain links TRBV27 with TRBJ2-7; a possible D gene is TRBD2 (5 bases). V dropped 5 bases and J dropped 3 bases, with 20 bases sitting between them. Per the germline V gene, CDR1 is MNHEY and CDR2 is SMNVEV (reference sequence). The CDR3 runs 16 residues.

CDR3 protein: CASSIGVRGYQPQHF. DNA of the CDR3: TGTGCCAGTAGTATAGGGGTTAGGGGCTATCAGCCCCAGCATTTT. This chain uses TRBV19 with TRBJ1-5, with D possibly TRBD1 on 5 matching bases. The germline V and J ends were trimmed by 1 base and 5 bases, with 12 bases remaining between them. In germline, CDR1 is LNHDA, CDR2 SQIVND (reference sequence). The length of the CDR3 is 15 residues.

V is TRBV19 and J is TRBJ1-2, with D uncertain. Between the trimmed V and J ends, which lost 6 bases and 2 bases, there was a span of 7 bases. Germline CDR1 reads LNHDA; CDR2 reads SQIVND (reference sequence). This CDR3 region has 12 residues. The CDR3 spells CASRTKNYGYTF. For the CDR3, the DNA is TGTGCCAGTAGGACAAAAAACTATGGCTACACCTTC.

The chain couples TRBV30 to TRBJ2-1; D is perhaps TRBD1 (6 bases). The CDR3 loop spans 14 amino acids. V was pared by 2 bases and J by 8 bases, with 16 bases between. Germline V gene lookup returns CDR1 GTSNPN and CDR2 SVGIG (reference sequence). The CDR3 protein is CAWSPGGTVDEQFF. The CDR3 DNA is TGTGCCTGGAGTCCTGGGGGCACGGTGGATGAGCAGTTCTTC.

This clone turned up a few times. V is TRBV7-9 and J is TRBJ1-4; 7 positions agree with TRBD1. Germline V CDR1 and CDR2: SEHNR, FQNEAQ (reference sequence). CDR3 length equals 16 residues. The V segment lost 4 bases and the J segment 8 bases; nucleotides outside the gene matches: 13. CDR3 protein: CASSSETGTVREKLFF. The CDR3 DNA is TGTGCCAGCAGCTCCGAAACCGGGACAGTTAGGGAAAAACTGTTTTTT.

CDR3 sequence (DNA): TGTGCCAGCAGCTCGGACACCGGGGAGCTGTTTTTT. Its translation is CASSSDTGELFF. The gene calls are TRBV6-5 and TRBJ2-2; D remains unclear. V was shortened by 6 bases and J by 3 bases, with 5 bases between the two germline ends. The germline V gene encodes CDR1 MNHEY and CDR2 SVGAGI. This CDR3 has 12 residues.

The chain couples TRBV7-9 to TRBJ2-1, with a possible D match to TRBD2 (6 bases). Germline CDR1 reads SEHNR; CDR2 reads FQNEAQ (reference sequence). This CDR3 has 16 amino acids. With 1 base removed from V and 6 bases from J, the gap between germline ends came to 16 bases. The CDR3 DNA follows: TGTGCCAGCAGCTTAGTCTGGCGGGAATTCGGCAATGAGCAGTTCTTC. This translates into CASSLVWREFGNEQFF.

This chain links TRBV5-1 with TRBJ2-1, with TRBD2 as a possible D gene (5 bases). Per the germline V gene, CDR1 is SGHRS and CDR2 is YFSETQ. V was cut by 4 bases and J by 0 bases, with 11 bases left in between. The CDR3 is 15 amino acids. In nucleotides, the CDR3 is TGCGCCAGCAGCAACCGGGAAAGCTCCTACAATGAGCAGTTCTTC. Protein: CASSNRESSYNEQFF.

V is TRBV12-3 or TRBV12-4 and J is TRBJ2-7; 8 bases line up with TRBD1. Germline trimming cut 6 bases from V and 11 bases from J; bases unmatched to any gene: 12. The CDR3 loop spans 13 amino acids. This chain's CDR3 is CASREDRAPRKYF. DNA of the CDR3: TGTGCCAGCAGGGAGGACAGGGCTCCTAGAAAGTACTTC.

The rearrangement uses TRBV9 and TRBJ1-2; 9 bases agree with TRBD1. After removal of 3 bases from V and 8 bases from J, the junction contained 14 bases not matched to a gene. The CDR3 loop spans 16 amino acids. Germline V CDR1 and CDR2: SGDLS, YYNGEE. CDR3: CASSAEQGATGRGYTF. DNA of the CDR3: TGTGCCAGCAGCGCCGAACAGGGGGCGACGGGACGGGGCTACACCTTC. Looking up the rest from reference TRBV9 and TRBJ1-2 gives the full variable domain: DSGVTQTPKHLITATGQRVTLRCSPRSGDLSVYWYQQSLDQGLQFLIQYYNGEERAKGNILERFSAQQFPDLHSELNLSSLELGDSALYFCASSAEQGATGRGYTFGSGTRLTVV.

The rearrangement links TRBV5-4 to TRBJ1-4, with a possible D match to TRBD1 (5 bases). Trimming removed 4 bases at V and 1 base at J, with 8 bases between. The CDR3 contains 14 residues. Germline V lookup: CDR1 SGHNT, CDR2 YYREEE (reference sequence). The CDR3 loop is CASSTGGTNEKLFF. The CDR3 region has the DNA TGTGCCAGCAGCACGGGGGGAACTAATGAAAAACTGTTTTTT.

This chain connects TRBV7-2 to TRBJ2-5; D not resolved. The V and J ends lost 6 bases and 4 bases respectively, with 18 bases between them. CDR1 is SGHTA and CDR2 is FQGNSA in the germline V gene. The CDR3 contains 15 residues. CDR3 coding DNA: TGTGCCAGCAGTTCCGATCGAGTTCCCGCAGAGACCCAGTACTTC. Translation gives CASSSDRVPAETQYF.

This chain links TRBV18 with TRBJ1-2; 7 bases are a match to TRBD1. Trimming cost V 6 bases and J 3 bases; bases outside gene matches: 7. The germline V gene has CDR1 KGHSH and CDR2 LQKENI. The CDR3 is 14 amino acids. The CDR3 nucleotides read TGTGCCAGCTCGGCGGGGACAGACTACTATGGCTACACCTTC. Its translation is CASSAGTDYYGYTF.

The J gene is TRBJ2-1, the V gene TRBV4-2, with TRBD2 matching over 11 bases. V trimming: 1 base; J trimming: 13 bases; junction bases outside the gene matches: 12. The CDR3 contains 16 residues. Germline loops: CDR1 LGHNA, CDR2 YNFKEQ. This CDR3 is CASSQAGTSGGSRQFF. For the CDR3, the DNA is TGTGCCAGCAGCCAAGCAGGGACTAGCGGAGGGAGCCGACAGTTCTTC.

V gene TRBV9 combines with J gene TRBJ1-2, with D perhaps matching TRBD1 (5 bases). The CDR3 is made up of 17 amino acids. Between the trimmed V and J ends, which lost 0 bases and 4 bases, there was a span of 19 bases. Germline values: CDR1 SGDLS, CDR2 YYNGEE. CDR3 amino acids: CASSVGVGAEDFYGYTF. CDR3 in DNA: TGTGCCAGCAGCGTAGGGGTTGGGGCGGAAGATTTCTATGGCTACACCTTC.

This chain links TRBV19 with TRBJ2-3; D uncertain. The CDR3 consists of 14 residues. Trimming took off 5 bases at V and 8 bases at J, with 17 bases between the two ends. CDR1 and CDR2 from the germline V gene are LNHDA and SQIVND (reference sequence). The CDR3 region is CASSPTEVLGTQYF. The CDR3 DNA sequence: TGTGCCAGTAGTCCGACCGAGGTTCTCGGTACGCAGTATTTT.

DNA for the CDR3: TGTGCCAGCGGTCGGGAGACCCAGTACTTC. This codes for CASGRETQYF. The V call is TRBV6-5, the J call TRBJ2-5; no clear D. Germline CDR1 reads MNHEY; CDR2 reads SVGAGI. This CDR3 spans 10 amino acids. The V end lost 8 bases, the J end lost 5 bases, and 6 bases lay between the germline ends.

Only one count was recorded for this clone. This chain uses TRBV27 with TRBJ1-5; D gene ambiguous. Trimming removed 5 bases from V and 0 bases from J, with 17 bases in between. Per germline, CDR1 MNHEY and CDR2 SMNVEV (reference sequence). This CDR3 contains 17 residues. Written as DNA, the CDR3 is TGTGCCAGCAGTCCAATCCCGTGGCGGAATAGCAATCAGCCCCAGCATTTT. This encodes CASSPIPWRNSNQPQHF.

The chain couples TRBV4-1 to TRBJ2-3; no reliable D call. In germline, CDR1 is MGHRA, CDR2 YSYEKL. V was clipped by 1 base and J by 4 bases, with 9 bases between them. This CDR3 spans 14 amino acids. CDR3 in DNA: TGCGCCAGCAGCCAAGGAGTGCTCGCAGATACGCAGTATTTT. It specifies CASSQGVLADTQYF.

The gene calls are TRBV5-4 and TRBJ2-2; 7 bases are a match to TRBD2. The germline CDR1 and CDR2 sequences are SGHNT and YYREEE (reference sequence). The CDR3 totals 16 residues. V lost 4 bases, J lost 6 bases, and 12 bases stayed unmatched. The CDR3: CASSPVGGVGSGELFF. The CDR3 DNA reads as TGTGCCAGCAGCCCCGTGGGGGGGGTTGGATCCGGGGAGCTGTTTTTT. The full variable domain, rest sourced from reference TRBV5-4 and TRBJ2-2, is ETGVTQSPTHLIKTRGQQVTLRCSSQSGHNTVSWYQQALGQGPQFIFQYYREEENGRGNFPPRFSGLQFPNYSSELNVNALELDDSALYLCASSPVGGVGSGELFFGEGSRLTVL.